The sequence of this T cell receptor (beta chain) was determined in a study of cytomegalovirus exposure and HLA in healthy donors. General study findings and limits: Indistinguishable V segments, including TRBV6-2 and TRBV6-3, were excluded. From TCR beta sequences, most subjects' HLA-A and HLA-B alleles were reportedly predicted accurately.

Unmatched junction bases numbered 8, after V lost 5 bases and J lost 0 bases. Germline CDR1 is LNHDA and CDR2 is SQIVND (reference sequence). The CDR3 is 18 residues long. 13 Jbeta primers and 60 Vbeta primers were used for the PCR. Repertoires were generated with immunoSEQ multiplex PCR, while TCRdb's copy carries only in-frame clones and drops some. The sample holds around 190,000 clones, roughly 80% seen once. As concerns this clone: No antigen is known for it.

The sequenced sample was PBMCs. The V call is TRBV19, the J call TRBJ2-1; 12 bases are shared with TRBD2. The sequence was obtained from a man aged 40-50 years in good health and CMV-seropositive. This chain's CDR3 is CASSPRTSGISSYNEQFF. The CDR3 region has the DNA TGTGCCAGTAGTCCAAGGACTAGCGGGATCAGCTCCTACAATGAGCAGTTCTTC.